A single sample gave rise to the 17 T cell receptor beta chains below, sequenced in a study of shared clonotypes between healthy human individuals. Using immunoSEQ multiplex PCR, the repertoire was profiled, and TCRdb retains in-frame clones only, with some absent. The table shows around 1.1 million clones, with about 72% occurring only once. The sequenced sample was memory CD4+ T cells from PBMCs. The subset is: CD45RA-negative fraction. Receptors originate from a man between 18 and 35 years old in good health. Some clones in this sample may be carry-over from other donors' samples.

This clone has just one count. J is TRBJ1-1 and V is TRBV9; maybe TRBD1 (5 bases). Germline lookup yields CDR1 SGDLS and CDR2 YYNGEE. This CDR3 has 13 residues. V gave up 4 bases and J gave up 6 bases, with 13 bases separating them. The CDR3 nucleotides are TGTGCCAGCAGCAGAACAGGACGGTCTGAAGCTTTCTTT. It translates to CASSRTGRSEAFF.

In its sample, this clone was seen once. This chain uses TRBV4-2 with TRBJ2-1; D may match TRBD1 or TRBD2 (5 bases each). The CDR3 is 14 residues long. V lost 10 bases, J lost 5 bases, and 18 bases lay in between. CDR1 is LGHNA, CDR2 YNFKEQ, per germline. The CDR3 sequence is CATLAPGRNNEQFF. CDR3 DNA sequence: TGTGCCACCCTTGCCCCGGGACGCAACAATGAGCAGTTCTTC.

The genes are TRBV5-1 and TRBJ2-5; TRBD2 matches 7 bases. The ends lost 0 bases at V and 4 bases at J; junction bases unmatched: 9. The germline V gene encodes CDR1 SGHRS and CDR2 YFSETQ. The CDR3 extends over 16 amino acids. The DNA of the CDR3 is TGCGCCAGCAGCTTGGGGACTAGTGGCGGGCGAGAGACCCAGTACTTC. This translates into CASSLGTSGGRETQYF.

A note on this clone: With a much larger clone just one base away, this may be a read error. The V gene is TRBV7-2, the J gene TRBJ2-5, with 12 bases that match TRBD2. The DNA end lines up better with TRBJ2-7; the J call may be wrong. The CDR3 has 15 residues. Germline assignment: CDR1 SGHTA and CDR2 FQGNSA. The CDR3 loop reads CASSSTSGRTYEQYF. In DNA, the CDR3 is TGTGCCAGCAGCTCCACTAGCGGGAGGACCTACGAGCAGTACTTC.

The DNA of the CDR3 is TGTGCCAGCAGTTCTAAAACCGGGACTAGACGATACGAGCAGTACTTC. This translates into CASSSKTGTRRYEQYF. The chain recombines TRBV27 with TRBJ2-7; TRBD2 matches 8 bases. J lost 4 bases, V lost 4 bases, and 12 bases had no gene match. The germline CDR1 and CDR2 sequences are MNHEY and SMNVEV (reference sequence). This CDR3 comprises 16 residues.

To note about this clone: Different DNA sequences within this sample yield the same CDR3. V and J are TRBV29-1 and TRBJ1-1, with TRBD1 matching over 8 bases. Germline CDR1 reads SQVTM; CDR2 reads ANQGSEA. This CDR3 is built from 13 residues. Trimming at V came to 7 bases and at J to 1 base, leaving 5 bases not matched to a gene. CDR3 residues: CSARTGTNTEAFF. CDR3 bases: TGCAGCGCCCGGACAGGGACGAACACTGAAGCTTTCTTT.

V and J are TRBV7-9 and TRBJ2-6, with a weak D call TRBD2 (5 bases). V was pared by 3 bases and J by 2 bases, with 8 bases between. This CDR3 is 15 amino acids long. Looked up from germline, CDR1 is SEHNR and CDR2 is FQNEAQ (reference sequence). CDR3 nucleotides: TGTGCCAGCAGCTTTTCGGGAACTGGGGCCAACGTCCTGACTTTC. Amino acid sequence: CASSFSGTGANVLTF.

This clone was observed a single time. The genes are TRBV6-4 and TRBJ1-1; unclear D gene. Trimming left V 0 bases short and J 7 bases short, with 30 bases between. The CDR3 sequence is 20 residues long. From germline, CDR1 is MRHNA and CDR2 SNTAGT. CDR3 sequence reads: CASSDSMRRSRLPYVGEAFF. The CDR3 bases are TGTGCCAGCAGTGACTCGATGCGACGCTCTAGACTCCCCTATGTGGGTGAAGCTTTCTTT.

The rearrangement uses TRBV19 and TRBJ1-5; maybe TRBD1 (6 bases). V was cut by 0 bases and J by 3 bases, with 15 bases left in between. CDR3 length equals 17 residues. Germline V CDR1 and CDR2: LNHDA, SQIVND (reference sequence). This CDR3 is CASSIDWGWDTNQPQHF. The CDR3 DNA follows: TGTGCCAGTAGTATAGATTGGGGGTGGGACACCAATCAGCCCCAGCATTTT.

The genes are TRBV28 and TRBJ1-4; tentative D call: TRBD1 (5 bases). V was shortened by 5 bases and J by 8 bases, with 15 bases between the two germline ends. Germline lookup yields CDR1 MDHEN and CDR2 SYDVKM. The length of the CDR3 is 14 residues. Here the CDR3 DNA reads TGTGCCAGCAGTCAAGGACACCGCCTCGAAAAACTGTTTTTT. It is translated as CASSQGHRLEKLFF.

The sample holds a few counts of this clone. The chain uses TRBV4-1 and TRBJ1-1; D is possibly TRBD1 (5 bases). V was cut by 0 bases and J by 0 bases, with 17 bases left in between. The CDR3 is 18 amino acids. The germline V gene encodes CDR1 MGHRA and CDR2 YSYEKL. The CDR3 DNA is TGCGCCAGCAGCCAAGATAGTAGGGGCTACGCTTTGAACACTGAAGCTTTCTTT. It encodes CASSQDSRGYALNTEAFF.

The rearrangement joins TRBV5-1 to TRBJ2-7; TRBD2 matches at 10 bases. The CDR3 contains 15 residues. Germline V gene data show CDR1 as SGHRS and CDR2 as YFSETQ. V shed 4 bases, J shed 0 bases, and the junction held 4 bases outside the gene matches. CDR3 amino acids: CASSPEREGSYEQYF. The CDR3 DNA follows: TGCGCCAGCAGCCCGGAGCGGGAGGGCTCCTACGAGCAGTACTTC.

The chain recombines TRBV7-9 with TRBJ2-4; 7 nucleotides align to TRBD1. The germline V gene encodes CDR1 SEHNR and CDR2 FQNEAQ (reference sequence). The CDR3 runs 14 residues. V lost 5 bases to trimming and J lost 6 bases; unmatched junction nucleotides: 7. In nucleotides, the CDR3 is TGTGCCAGCAGCCCTGGGGACAGACTAAACATTCAGTACTTC. Encoded protein: CASSPGDRLNIQYF.

V gene TRBV4-1 combines with J gene TRBJ2-7; TRBD2 is a possible D gene (5 bases). With 0 bases removed from V and 1 base from J, the gap between germline ends came to 16 bases. The V gene's germline CDR1 is MGHRA and CDR2 YSYEKL. The CDR3 runs 17 residues. CDR3 in DNA: TGCGCCAGCAGCCAAGATCTTGAGGGAACATCTTCCTACGAGCAGTACTTC. It is translated as CASSQDLEGTSSYEQYF.

This chain joins TRBV6-1 and TRBJ2-1; D is ambiguous. V lost 3 bases to trimming and J lost 12 bases, with 12 bases between them. Germline loops: CDR1 MNHNS, CDR2 SASEGT. This CDR3 has 12 amino acids. The CDR3 nucleotides are TGTGCCAGCAGTGAGGAAGGGTTTCGGCAGTTCTTC. Amino acids: CASSEEGFRQFF.

This clone was detected a few times. The chain recombines TRBV5-1 with TRBJ1-5; D gene ambiguous. Trimming removed 5 bases from V and 3 bases from J, with 9 bases in between. Germline V gene data show CDR1 as SGHRS and CDR2 as YFSETQ. The CDR3 has 13 amino acids. CDR3: CASSADTNQPQHF. CDR3 coding DNA: TGCGCCAGCAGTGCAGACACCAATCAGCCCCAGCATTTT.

The J gene is TRBJ1-5, the V gene TRBV28; D unresolved. V lost 5 bases and J lost 6, with 17 bases in between. Germline values: CDR1 MDHEN, CDR2 SYDVKM. CDR3 length equals 15 residues. The CDR3 reads CASSPRTPGGQPQHF. CDR3 DNA: TGTGCCAGCAGTCCGAGGACTCCTGGAGGTCAGCCCCAGCATTTT.